The 8 T cell receptor beta chains reported below all come from one sample, sequenced in a study of shared clonotypes between healthy human individuals. Assay: immunoSEQ multiplex PCR; the TCRdb copy retains only in-frame clones and omits some. The profile shows about 660,000 clones, roughly 70% of them singletons. Sequencing used memory CD4+ T cells sorted from blood. Specified subset: CD45RA-negative fraction. The receptors shown here come from a woman in her 30s in good health.

This chain joins TRBV10-3 and TRBJ2-3, with 7 bases fitting TRBD1. V lost 5 bases, J lost 0 bases, and 11 bases stayed unmatched. Germline CDR1 is ENHRY and CDR2 is SYGVKD. The CDR3 is 17 residues long. The CDR3 bases are TGTGCCATCAGTTTAGGGAGACAGGGCTCTAGCACAGATACGCAGTATTTT. Its translation is CAISLGRQGSSTDTQYF.

The chain joins TRBV5-4 to TRBJ2-7; tentative D call: TRBD1 (5 bases). The CDR3 covers 13 residues. V was clipped by 3 bases and J by 4 bases, with 11 bases between them. CDR1 and CDR2 (germline): SGHNT, YYREEE (reference sequence). CDR3 nucleotide sequence: TGTGCCAGCAGCTGGGGCGTAGTTTACGAGCAGTACTTC. This encodes CASSWGVVYEQYF.

The rearrangement uses TRBV13 and TRBJ1-1; D not resolved. The CDR3 spans 12 residues. The V end was cut by 1 base, the J end by 4 bases, with 4 bases between. Germline loops: CDR1 PRHDT, CDR2 FYEKMQ (reference sequence). CDR3 coding DNA: TGTGCCAGCAGCTTAGAGGGCACTGAAGCTTTCTTT. Its protein is CASSLEGTEAFF. The full variable domain, its missing parts supplied by reference TRBV13 and TRBJ1-1, is AAGVIQSPRHLIKEKRETATLKCYPIPRHDTVYWYQQGPGQDPQFLISFYEKMQSDKGSIPDRFSAQQFSDYHSELNMSSLELGDSALYFCASSLEGTEAFFGQGTRLTVV.

The chain is built from TRBV7-9 and TRBJ1-1; D is undetermined. This CDR3 is built from 15 residues. Trimming left V 7 bases short and J 4 bases short, with 19 bases between. Germline CDR1 reads SEHNR; CDR2 reads FQNEAQ (reference sequence). The CDR3 is CASTSTGEGRTEAFF. CDR3 DNA: TGTGCCAGCACCTCAACCGGGGAGGGTCGCACTGAAGCTTTCTTT. The full variable domain, rest sourced from reference TRBV7-9 and TRBJ1-1, is DTGVSQNPRHKITKRGQNVTFRCDPISEHNRLYWYRQTLGQGPEFLTYFQNEAQLEKSRLLSDRFSAERPKGSFSTLEIQRTEQGDSAMYLCASTSTGEGRTEAFFGQGTRLTVV.

The rearrangement links TRBV15 to TRBJ2-1, with 13 bases that match TRBD2. The CDR3 length is 19 residues. The ends lost 4 bases at V and 6 bases at J; junction bases unmatched: 15. The germline gives CDR1 LNHNV, CDR2 YYDKDF (reference sequence). The CDR3 sequence is CATSTRLAGGPSPANEQFF. DNA for the CDR3: TGTGCCACCAGCACCCGACTAGCGGGAGGTCCCTCTCCGGCCAATGAGCAGTTCTTC.

The sample holds a few counts of this clone. The chain uses TRBV10-2 and TRBJ1-1; unclear D gene. The CDR3 has 12 residues. V was trimmed by 0 bases and J by 5 bases, leaving 4 bases between them. Germline CDR1 reads WSHSY; CDR2 reads SAAADI. The chain's CDR3 is CASSESVTEAFF. The CDR3 DNA reads TGCGCCAGCAGTGAGTCGGTTACTGAAGCTTTCTTT.

The genes are TRBV5-5 and TRBJ2-7, with 7 bases that match TRBD1. This CDR3 region has 14 residues. J was trimmed by 6 bases and V by 4 bases; bases with no gene match: 10. Germline CDR1 SGHKS, CDR2 YYEKEE (reference sequence). CDR3: CASSGTAVRSEQYF. In DNA form, the CDR3 reads TGTGCCAGCAGCGGGACAGCAGTCCGGTCCGAGCAGTACTTC.

Regarding this clone: The sample has other DNA sequences that encode this CDR3 too. This chain links TRBV18 with TRBJ1-2; tentative D call: TRBD1 (5 bases). Between the trimmed V and J ends, which lost 2 bases and 3 bases, there was a span of 7 bases. The length of the CDR3 is 13 residues. The germline gives CDR1 KGHSH, CDR2 LQKENI. CDR3 sequence (DNA): TGTGCCAGCTCACCAGGGACGGACTATGGCTACACCTTC. The encoded protein is CASSPGTDYGYTF.